This T cell receptor beta chain was observed in a study of OX40 agonist ivuxolimab in advanced cancers. Overall study results and limits: Among the lowest levels of clonal expansion were found in partial responders at 0.1-3.0 mg/kg.

To note about this clone: Antigen: not known.

V shed 5 bases, J shed 7 bases, and the junction held 6 bases outside the gene matches. Germline lookup yields CDR1 SGHNT and CDR2 YENEEA. CDR3 size: 14 residues. The protocol was immunoSEQ multiplex PCR, while the TCRdb copy is restricted to in-frame clones and leaves out a portion. In the table there are roughly 15,000 clones, approximately 86% of which are singletons. The TCR was taken from an adult with an advanced solid tumor such as melanoma, head and neck, liver or kidney cancer. This material consisted of CD4+ or CD8+ T cells sorted from blood, taken in a trial of the OX40 agonist ivuxolimab. V is TRBV11-3 and J is TRBJ2-5, with 11 bases aligning to TRBD1. For the CDR3, the DNA is TGTGCCAGCAGCGCCGGACAGGGGGCGGGGACCCAGTACTTC. Encoded protein: CASSAGQGAGTQYF.